A selection of T cell receptor beta chains follows, all from one sample in a study of T cell responses to AZD1222 COVID-19 vaccine. Assay used: immunoSEQ multiplex PCR; TCRdb lists only in-frame clones, some missing. The profile shows about 140,000 clones, 75% to 90% of them singletons. The sequencing here drew on peripheral blood, taken on day 0 of AZD1222 vaccination. Receptors were obtained from an adult in good health. Each CDR3 is given with its conserved first and last residue. The D gene is left open where the match is weak. Not all rows give a size; the values are once, few, many and, for expanded clones, a class.

NA | TRBJ1-1 | NA | TRBV4-1 | CASSQEWGRNTEAFF | TGCGCCAGCAGCCAAGAGTGGGGTAGGAACACTGAAGCTTTCTTT
few | TRBJ1-1 | NA | TRBV7-9 | CASSLPPKGMNTEAFF | TGTGCCAGCAGCCTACCCCCAAAGGGGATGAACACTGAAGCTTTCTTT
NA | TRBJ2-1 | TRBD2 | TRBV30 | CAWRHRRLAGANEQFF | TGTGCCTGGAGACACAGGCGCCTAGCGGGGGCCAATGAGCAGTTCTTC
NA | TRBJ1-5 | TRBD1 | TRBV30 | CAWSVDRATQPQHF | TGTGCCTGGAGTGTAGACAGGGCAACTCAGCCCCAGCATTTT
NA | TRBJ2-7 | NA | TRBV2 | CASSTDPYEQYF | TGTGCCAGCAGTACGGACCCCTACGAGCAGTACTTC
once | TRBJ2-7 | TRBD1 | TRBV6-5 | CASSHRGPYEQYF | TGTGCCAGTTCTCACAGGGGACCCTACGAGCAGTACTTC
NA | TRBJ1-5 | NA | TRBV5-1 | CASSLDGDSNQPQHF | TGCGCCAGCAGCTTGGATGGCGATAGCAATCAGCCCCAGCATTTT
NA | TRBJ2-2 | TRBD1 | TRBV6-5 | CATDRASTGELFF | TGTGCTACTGACAGGGCCAGCACCGGGGAGCTGTTTTTT
NA | TRBJ1-1 | NA | TRBV24-1 | CATSPTGQNTEAFF | TGTGCCACCAGTCCGACAGGCCAGAACACTGAAGCTTTCTTT
NA | TRBJ2-7 | NA | TRBV6-2/TRBV6-3 | CASSPTGLRGAQYF | TGTGCCAGCAGTCCCACGGGACTCCGGGGAGCGCAGTACTTC
NA | TRBJ1-1 | TRBD1 | TRBV11-2 | CASSFRDSILNTEAFF | TGTGCCAGCAGCTTCCGGGACAGTATTCTCAACACTGAAGCTTTCTTT
NA | TRBJ1-4 | TRBD1 | TRBV7-9 | CASSLVTGESEKLFF | TGTGCCAGCAGCTTAGTGACAGGGGAGAGTGAAAAACTGTTTTTT
once | TRBJ1-5 | NA | TRBV6-5 | CASIGESSNQPQHF | TGTGCCAGCATAGGCGAATCGAGCAATCAGCCCCAGCATTTT
few | TRBJ1-6 | TRBD1 | TRBV7-3 | CASSAQGAGNSPLHF | TGTGCCAGCAGCGCACAGGGGGCAGGAAATTCACCCCTCCACTTT
few | TRBJ1-5 | NA | TRBV5-1 | CASSPSGMPNQPQHF | TGCGCCAGCAGCCCGTCCGGGATGCCGAATCAGCCCCAGCATTTT
NA | TRBJ2-1 | NA | TRBV7-9 | CASSLSGNEQFF | TGTGCCAGCAGCTTATCGGGAAATGAGCAGTTCTTC
NA | TRBJ1-5 | NA | TRBV9 | CASSVSQDIQPQHF | TGTGCCAGCAGCGTAAGCCAGGACATTCAGCCCCAGCATTTT
NA | TRBJ1-3 | NA | TRBV6-5 | CASSLTGGNTIYF | TGTGCCAGCAGCCTCACGGGAGGAAACACCATATATTTT
few | TRBJ1-1 | NA | TRBV4-1 | CASSQELLRENTEAFF | TGCGCCAGCAGCCAAGAACTTCTCCGGGAGAACACTGAAGCTTTCTTT
once | TRBJ2-1 | NA | TRBV28 | CASGGLGRNEQFF | TGTGCCAGCGGGGGGCTGGGTAGAAATGAGCAGTTCTTC